A single sample is the source of the 21 T cell receptor beta chains below, sequenced in a study of T-cell reconstitution after alpha-beta-depleted transplantation in children. TCRbeta library preparation incorporated unique molecular identifiers. TCRdb reanalysed the PCR reads using MiXCR and keeps one entry per CDR3 protein. Among under 450,000 distinct CDR3 sequences listed, roughly 17% were seen once. The specimen was PBMCs, mostly from graft donor cells, collected 360 days after TCRalphabeta/CD19-depleted stem cell transplant. The receptors were gathered from a boy in the first two years of life who had a stem cell transplant for Wiskott-Aldrich syndrome, so the T cells may come from the graft donor.

This clonotype was counted only a few times. The chain recombines TRBV2 with TRBJ2-1; tentatively, D is TRBD1 (5 bases). V was shortened by 6 bases and J by 5 bases, with 14 bases between the two germline ends. The CDR3 consists of 14 residues. CDR1 SNHLY and CDR2 FYNNEI come from the germline V gene. In DNA form, the CDR3 reads TGTGCCAGCAGGGGGCGTTTACCCAACAATGAGCAGTTCTTC. Its protein is CASRGRLPNNEQFF. The full variable domain, rest sourced from reference TRBV2 and TRBJ2-1, is EPEVTQTPSHQVTQMGQEVILRCVPISNHLYFYWYRQILGQKVEFLVSFYNNEISEKSEIFDDQFSVERPDGSNFTLKIRSTKLEDSAMYFCASRGRLPNNEQFFGPGTRLTVL.

This clonotype was observed a few times. The chain carries TRBV29-1 and TRBJ2-7; 8 bases fit TRBD1. The CDR3 covers 12 residues. Germline CDR1 SQVTM, CDR2 ANQGSEA. The V segment lost 4 bases and the J segment 4 bases; nucleotides outside the gene matches: 3. The CDR3 DNA reads TGCAGCGTTGGGCAGGGGGCATACGAGCAGTACTTC. Amino acid sequence: CSVGQGAYEQYF.

V usage is TRBV5-1 and J usage is TRBJ2-1, with 7 bases matching TRBD1. The J segment lost 4 bases and the V segment lost 4 bases, leaving 5 bases of the junction unmatched. CDR1 and CDR2 (germline): SGHRS, YFSETQ. The CDR3 covers 14 residues. The CDR3: CASSIDRVYNEQFF. The CDR3 DNA sequence: TGCGCCAGCAGCATCGACAGGGTTTACAATGAGCAGTTCTTC. Looking up the rest from reference TRBV5-1 and TRBJ2-1 gives the full variable domain: KAGVTQTPRYLIKTRGQQVTLSCSPISGHRSVSWYQQTPGQGLQFLFEYFSETQRNKGNFPGRFSGRQFSNSRSEMNVSTLELGDSALYLCASSIDRVYNEQFFGPGTRLTVL.

The CDR3 here is CSVRDPSYNEQFF. CDR3 DNA sequence: TGCAGCGTCCGGGACCCGTCCTACAATGAGCAGTTCTTC. V usage is TRBV29-1 and J usage is TRBJ2-1; the D call may be TRBD1 or TRBD2 (5 bases each). Trimming shortened V by 6 bases and J by 1 base, and 10 bases separated the two germline ends. Germline CDR1 and CDR2: SQVTM and ANQGSEA. The CDR3 has 13 amino acids.

This chain uses TRBV2 with TRBJ2-4; 8 nucleotides line up with TRBD1. Trimming at V came to 6 bases and at J to 5 bases, leaving 9 bases not matched to a gene. This CDR3 has 15 amino acids. In germline, CDR1 is SNHLY, CDR2 FYNNEI. The CDR3 loop is CASRGAVTGENIQYF. CDR3 bases: TGTGCCAGCAGGGGCGCTGTGACAGGGGAAAACATTCAGTACTTC.

This clonotype was detected only a few times. The V call is TRBV7-9, the J call TRBJ1-1; D remains ambiguous. This CDR3 contains 11 residues. The ends were cut back, 2 bases at V and 7 bases at J, with 5 bases in the middle. The germline V gene has CDR1 SEHNR and CDR2 FQNEAQ (reference sequence). CDR3 bases: TGTGCCAGCAGCTTATGGCTTGAAGCTTTCTTT. As protein: CASSLWLEAFF.

The V and J genes are TRBV7-8 and TRBJ2-1; D might be TRBD1 or TRBD2, each matching 5 bases. This CDR3 comprises 13 residues. Germline-derived CDR1 and CDR2 are SGHVS and FQNEAQ. V gave up 5 bases and J gave up 5 bases, with 10 bases separating them. The CDR3 reads CASSPGPHNEQFF. In DNA form, the CDR3 reads TGTGCCAGCAGCCCGGGACCGCACAATGAGCAGTTCTTC.

This clonotype was seen a few times. This chain uses TRBV5-1 with TRBJ1-2, with a possible D match to TRBD1 (6 bases). Looked up from germline, CDR1 is SGHRS and CDR2 is YFSETQ. The CDR3 is 12 amino acids. V gave up 3 bases and J gave up 8 bases, with 11 bases separating them. This CDR3 reads CASSSQGRGYTF. For the CDR3, the DNA is TGCGCCAGCAGCTCACAGGGTCGCGGCTACACCTTC.

In its sample, this clonotype was seen a few times. V gene TRBV10-3 combines with J gene TRBJ2-7; 9 positions agree with TRBD1. The CDR3 is 15 amino acids. J gave up 4 bases and V 6 bases, and 10 bases lay outside the gene matches. Germline CDR1 and CDR2: ENHRY and SYGVKD. CDR3 sequence: CAIRPFSTGGYEQYF. For the CDR3, the DNA is TGTGCCATCAGACCCTTTTCGACAGGGGGGTACGAGCAGTACTTC.

The V call is TRBV4-3, the J call TRBJ2-7; either TRBD1 or TRBD2 may supply D (6 bases each). The CDR3 has 16 residues. The germline V gene has CDR1 LGHNA and CDR2 YSLEER. V gave up 1 base and J gave up 3 bases, with 16 bases separating them. The CDR3 DNA is TGCGCCAGCAGCCAAGGGGGGGCGGGAAGGGGCTACGAGCAGTACTTC. Translation gives CASSQGGAGRGYEQYF.

The CDR3 nucleotides read TGTGCCAGCAGGACTAAGGGTAATCAGCCCCAGCATTTT. This encodes CASRTKGNQPQHF. This chain connects TRBV12-3 or TRBV12-4 to TRBJ1-5; no reliable D call. The CDR3 runs to 13 residues. Trimming left V 6 bases short and J 4 bases short, with 10 bases between.

This clonotype came up a few times. This chain uses TRBV7-8 with TRBJ2-1; no clear D. V lost 8 bases to trimming and J lost 15 bases, with 17 bases between them. The CDR3 is 11 residues long. Germline V gene lookup returns CDR1 SGHVS and CDR2 FQNEAQ. CDR3 sequence: CASGAAEVRFF. In nucleotides, the CDR3 is TGTGCCAGCGGTGCCGCGGAAGTACGGTTCTTC.

For the CDR3, the DNA is TGTGCCAGCAGGGACGGGAGACTAGCGGGGGGGCTCGAGACCCAGTACTTC. Its translation: CASRDGRLAGGLETQYF. The V and J genes are TRBV5-4 and TRBJ2-5; 14 nucleotides agree with TRBD2. Germline assignment: CDR1 SGHNT and CDR2 YYREEE (reference sequence). The V and J ends lost 5 bases and 5 bases, in that order; junction bases with no gene match: 11. The CDR3 runs 17 residues.

The chain couples TRBV6-2 or TRBV6-3 to TRBJ2-1; 7 nucleotides agree with TRBD1. The germline gives CDR1 MNHEY, CDR2 SVGEGT. The J segment lost 1 base and the V segment lost 2 bases, leaving 2 bases of the junction unmatched. This CDR3 is built from 15 residues. The CDR3 loop is CASSYRRGSYNEQFF. CDR3 DNA sequence: TGTGCCAGCAGTTACCGCAGGGGGTCCTACAATGAGCAGTTCTTC.

The chain links TRBV11-2 to TRBJ2-7, with 9 bases aligning to TRBD1. CDR3 length: 15 residues. Germline values: CDR1 SGHAT, CDR2 FQNNGV. The ends lost 0 bases at V and 3 bases at J; junction bases unmatched: 3. CDR3 sequence (DNA): TGTGCCAGCAGCTTAGAAGGGACAGGGCTCTACGAGCAGTACTTC. This sequence encodes CASSLEGTGLYEQYF. The complete variable domain, with remaining parts taken from reference TRBV11-2 and TRBJ2-7, reads EAGVAQSPRYKIIEKRQSVAFWCNPISGHATLYWYQQILGQGPKLLIQFQNNGVVDDSQLPKDRFSAERLKGVDSTLKIQPAKLEDSAVYLCASSLEGTGLYEQYFGPGTRLTVT.

Concerning this clonotype itself: A much bigger clone sits one base away, suggesting this may be a read error. The V and J genes are TRBV7-9 and TRBJ2-1, with 12 bases lining up with TRBD2. CDR3 length equals 16 residues. From germline, CDR1 is SEHNR and CDR2 FQNEAQ (reference sequence). The CDR3 is CVSSGLAGRGGDEQFF. DNA for the CDR3: TGTGTCAGCAGCGGACTAGCGGGACGCGGTGGCGATGAGCAGTTCTTC.

A few counts support this clonotype. This chain links TRBV6-5 with TRBJ2-1, with D possibly being TRBD2 (6 bases). The ends were cut back, 0 bases at V and 5 bases at J, with 11 bases in the middle. The CDR3 consists of 15 residues. Germline V lookup: CDR1 MNHEY, CDR2 SVGAGI. The CDR3, as DNA: TGTGCCAGCAGTTACTCTTTTCTAGCGAACAATGAGCAGTTCTTC. Translating gives CASSYSFLANNEQFF.

This clonotype was seen a handful of times. The V and J genes are TRBV5-1 and TRBJ2-5, with D perhaps TRBD1 (6 bases). The CDR3 covers 13 residues. V was clipped by 6 bases and J by 4 bases, with 13 bases between them. The germline V gene encodes CDR1 SGHRS and CDR2 YFSETQ. The CDR3 DNA sequence: TGCGCCAGCACCGGACAGTTAAGAGAGACCCAGTACTTC. Translated: CASTGQLRETQYF. The full variable domain, its missing parts supplied by reference TRBV5-1 and TRBJ2-5, is KAGVTQTPRYLIKTRGQQVTLSCSPISGHRSVSWYQQTPGQGLQFLFEYFSETQRNKGNFPGRFSGRQFSNSRSEMNVSTLELGDSALYLCASTGQLRETQYFGPGTRLLVL.

The sample holds many counts of this clonotype. The chain couples TRBV7-7 to TRBJ2-2; D unclear. Trimming removed 4 bases from V and 7 bases from J, with 16 bases in between. Germline CDR1 SSHAT, CDR2 FNYEAQ (reference sequence). This CDR3 spans 15 amino acids. DNA for the CDR3: TGTGCCAGCAGCTCCTTGCAGACTGCTGGCGGGGAGCTGTTTTTT. It codes for CASSSLQTAGGELFF.

This clonotype was seen a handful of times. The chain couples TRBV2 to TRBJ2-5, with a weak D call TRBD1 (6 bases). The CDR3 extends over 14 amino acids. Trimming removed 7 bases from V and 2 bases from J, with 14 bases in between. The germline CDR1 and CDR2 sequences are SNHLY and FYNNEI. CDR3 bases: TGTGCCAGCACTTTGGACAGATTACAAGAGACCCAGTACTTC. Translating gives CASTLDRLQETQYF.

The gene calls are TRBV3-1 and TRBJ2-3, with 8 bases that match TRBD2. Germline V gene data show CDR1 as LGHDT and CDR2 as YNNKEL (reference sequence). The V segment lost 1 base and the J segment 6 bases; nucleotides outside the gene matches: 12. CDR3 length equals 17 residues. In DNA, the CDR3 is TGTGCCAGCAGCCAAGCTCTAGGAGCGGGAGAAGCTGATACGCAGTATTTT. Encoded protein: CASSQALGAGEADTQYF.